This TCR beta chain was profiled in a study of T-cell memory formation after mild COVID-19. CDR3 length: 17 residues. The germline V and J ends were trimmed by 4 bases and 0 bases, with 15 bases remaining between them. From germline, CDR1 is KGHSH and CDR2 LQKENI. This clonotype has a handful of counts. Its antigen is not known. Regarding the study as a whole: Clones which contracted sat mainly in CM and EM if CD4+, and in EMRA if CD8+. Unconfirmed was the SARS-CoV-2 specificity of second-wave clones that peaked on day 37. Clones that contracted from day 15 to 85 had balanced CD4/CD8; later expanders were CD4+ biased. Some clones that responded turned up in pre-infection memory, which suggests that cross-reactive memory joined in.

MiXCR, applied by TCRdb to the 5' RACE reads, yields one record per CDR3 protein. The table has under 400,000 distinct CDR3 sequences, around 20% seen once. This clonotype originated in an adult woman who had mild COVID-19 (a few samples of this study predate the infection). Cell type and time point are not known. Sequenced material: PBMCs or a T cell subset sorted from them (not recorded which). The chain recombines TRBV18 with TRBJ2-2; D might be TRBD1 (6 bases). The CDR3 DNA reads as TGTGCCAGCTCACAGAACGCAGGGGACCCGAACACCGGGGAGCTGTTTTTT. It yields the protein CASSQNAGDPNTGELFF.